Detailed here is one T cell receptor beta chain. Its matching antigen is unknown. The treatment denotes: 15 to 20 received Ad26.COV2.S at low or high dose, single or two shots; 5 received placebo; per-sample allocation not given. Day 63 following the first vaccine or placebo injection was when the samples were taken. Participants' vaccine, an Ad26 vector, delivered Wuhan-strain SARS-CoV-2 spike. This sample is part of a study of Ad26.COV2.S vaccination and SARS-CoV-2 variants. As for the study in general: Recipients of Ad26.COV2.S got it intramuscularly, once or twice 56 days apart.

Study conclusions and caveats: Spike-specific TCR breadth was greater in vaccine than placebo recipients.

Data came from immunoSEQ multiplex PCR; TCRdb stores just in-frame clones and leaves some out. Of hundreds of thousands of clones detected, about nine tenths appear once; the ten largest clones hold 12%. This sequence was found in a person aged 18 to 65 who received the Ad26.COV2.S COVID-19 vaccine or a placebo. Sequenced here: peripheral blood, sampled in a trial of Ad26.COV2.S vaccine versus placebo.

CDR3: CAWSRDFHPTNEKLFF. The DNA of the CDR3 is TGTGCCTGGAGTAGGGACTTCCATCCAACTAATGAAAAACTGTTTTTT. The chain recombines TRBV30 with TRBJ1-4, with D possibly TRBD1 on 5 matching bases. With 2 bases removed from V and 0 bases from J, the gap between germline ends came to 13 bases. Germline CDR1 is GTSNPN and CDR2 is SVGIG (reference sequence). CDR3 length: 16 residues.